Each of the 5 T cell receptor beta chains below was sequenced from the same sample in a study of cytomegalovirus exposure and HLA in healthy donors. The PCR employed 60 Vbeta primers together with 13 Jbeta primers. TCRdb keeps only in-frame clones here, not all; method: immunoSEQ multiplex PCR. Found here are about 200,000 clones, around 80% of them singletons; the top ten hold about 1.8%. The material sequenced was PBMCs. These receptors came from a man aged 50 to 60 in good health and CMV-seronegative.

Remarks on this clone: Other DNA sequences from this sample encode an identical CDR3 as well. The V gene is TRBV9, the J gene TRBJ1-5; D gene uncertain. Germline lookup yields CDR1 SGDLS and CDR2 YYNGEE. The CDR3 extends over 15 amino acids. With 2 bases removed from V and 1 base from J, the gap between germline ends came to 10 bases. DNA for the CDR3: TGTGCCAGCAGCGTGTCGTCCGGGAGCAATCAGCCCCAGCATTTT. Translation gives CASSVSSGSNQPQHF.

V is TRBV28 and J is TRBJ2-5; 8 bases line up with TRBD1. V was clipped by 2 bases and J by 4 bases; unmatched bases: 9. The germline V gene encodes CDR1 MDHEN and CDR2 SYDVKM. This CDR3 has 16 residues. The CDR3 here is CASSLDQGAAGETQYF. CDR3 nucleotides: TGTGCCAGCAGTTTAGATCAGGGGGCTGCCGGAGAGACCCAGTACTTC.

V gene TRBV28 combines with J gene TRBJ2-7; 10 positions match TRBD1. This CDR3 spans 14 amino acids. Trimming took 6 bases from V and 5 from J; bases not matched to a gene: 7. CDR1 and CDR2 from the germline V gene are MDHEN and SYDVKM. CDR3 loop: CASSYPGTGDEQYF. The CDR3, as DNA: TGTGCCAGCAGCTATCCCGGGACAGGGGACGAGCAGTACTTC.

V gene TRBV9 combines with J gene TRBJ2-1, with 10 bases fitting TRBD2. In germline, CDR1 is SGDLS, CDR2 YYNGEE. V dropped 0 bases and J dropped 2; count of bases not matched to a gene: 8. CDR3 size: 18 residues. The CDR3 coding sequence is TGTGCCAGCAGCGTAGGGCTAGCGGGAGTAGGACCCTACAATGAGCAGTTCTTC. Its protein product is CASSVGLAGVGPYNEQFF.

The V gene is TRBV27, the J gene TRBJ2-7; D may be TRBD1 (5 bases). This CDR3 has 13 amino acids. V lost 4 bases and J lost 3, with 10 bases in between. Germline loops: CDR1 MNHEY, CDR2 SMNVEV (reference sequence). CDR3 nucleotides: TGTGCCAGCAGTTACGGGCAGGGCTACGAGCAGTACTTC. It specifies CASSYGQGYEQYF.